These 15 T cell receptor beta chains originate from one sample sequenced in a study of T cells in tuberculosis. The time point: new active TB diagnosis, blood taken before or within 7 days of starting treatment. Assay used: immunoSEQ multiplex PCR; TCRdb lists only in-frame clones, some missing. The sample contains 25,000 to 35,000 clones, nearly 90% of which appear only once. Specimen: PBMCs, collected at tuberculosis diagnosis. The receptors originated from an adult with tuberculosis.

This clone was observed once. The chain carries TRBV28 and TRBJ2-7; D possibly corresponds to TRBD2 (6 bases). The germline V gene has CDR1 MDHEN and CDR2 SYDVKM. The CDR3 length is 13 residues. V dropped 10 bases and J dropped 0 bases, with 13 bases sitting between them. The CDR3 region has the DNA TGTGCCACAAACTGGGACTTCTCCTACGAGCAGTACTTC. The encoded protein is CATNWDFSYEQYF.

The rearrangement uses TRBV2 and TRBJ2-1; TRBD2 aligns across 9 bases. Germline values: CDR1 SNHLY, CDR2 FYNNEI. Trimming cost V 6 bases and J 4 bases; bases outside gene matches: 7. The CDR3 runs 15 residues. This chain's CDR3 is CASRETSGEYNEQFF. The CDR3 nucleotides read TGTGCCAGCAGGGAGACTAGCGGAGAGTACAATGAGCAGTTCTTC.

The chain recombines TRBV4-1 with TRBJ1-3; no clear D gene. CDR3 length: 16 amino acids. Germline V CDR1 and CDR2: MGHRA, YSYEKL. Trimming removed 0 bases at V and 0 bases at J, with 9 bases between. The CDR3 DNA is TGCGCCAGCAGCCAAGACGCCTACGACTCTGGAAACACCATATATTTT. Translated, it gives CASSQDAYDSGNTIYF.

The chain's CDR3 is CASSSGQGGYGYTF. Written as DNA, the CDR3 is TGCGCCAGCAGCTCTGGACAGGGTGGTTATGGCTACACCTTC. This chain connects TRBV5-1 to TRBJ1-2; 8 bases line up with TRBD1. The CDR3 is 14 residues long. The germline CDR1 and CDR2 sequences are SGHRS and YFSETQ. J lost 5 bases, V lost 3 bases, and 6 bases had no gene match.

The chain combines TRBV27 with TRBJ2-7; D not resolved. Deletions cut 2 bases from V and 3 bases from J, with 8 bases between. The CDR3 runs to 13 residues. Per the germline V gene, CDR1 is MNHEY and CDR2 is SMNVEV (reference sequence). Here the CDR3 reads CASSLGQFYEQYF. CDR3 coding DNA: TGTGCCAGCAGTTTAGGGCAGTTCTACGAGCAGTACTTC.

Only one count was recorded for this clone. The chain has TRBV19 and TRBJ1-5; D not resolved. Trimming shortened V by 1 base and J by 11 bases, and 12 bases separated the two germline ends. CDR3 length: 13 amino acids. Germline CDR1 reads LNHDA; CDR2 reads SQIVND (reference sequence). As DNA, the CDR3 is TGTGCCAGTAGTATAGCCCTAGGTTGGGCCCAGCATTTT. Encoded protein: CASSIALGWAQHF.

This clone was recorded once. The V and J genes are TRBV20-1 and TRBJ2-7; D is unresolved. This CDR3 has 11 amino acids. CDR1 is DFQATT, CDR2 SNEGSKA, per germline (reference sequence). Trimming stripped 1 base from V and 2 bases from J, with 3 bases between. This CDR3 is CSARATYEQYF. The CDR3 DNA reads as TGCAGTGCTAGAGCTACCTACGAGCAGTACTTC.

This clone was seen only once. The rearrangement joins TRBV28 to TRBJ1-2; TRBD1 is a possible D gene (5 bases). Germline V lookup: CDR1 MDHEN, CDR2 SYDVKM. V was clipped by 5 bases and J by 8 bases, with 12 bases between them. This CDR3 contains 12 residues. The CDR3 is CASSPTNRGYTF. CDR3 sequence (DNA): TGTGCCAGCAGTCCAACCAACAGGGGCTACACCTTC.

The genes are TRBV5-1 and TRBJ2-3; TRBD2 agrees at 7 bases. The ends lost 3 bases at V and 0 bases at J; junction bases unmatched: 7. This CDR3 is 16 amino acids long. CDR1 is SGHRS, CDR2 YFSETQ, per germline. The CDR3 DNA sequence: TGCGCCAGCAGCTCCGGACGGGGACTAAGCACAGATACGCAGTATTTT. This sequence encodes CASSSGRGLSTDTQYF.

The chain combines TRBV4-1 with TRBJ2-2; TRBD1 agrees at 9 bases. After removal of 0 bases from V and 7 bases from J, the junction contained 12 bases not matched to a gene. CDR3 length equals 18 residues. CDR1 and CDR2 (germline): MGHRA, YSYEKL. CDR3 sequence (DNA): TGCGCCAGCAGCCAAGATGGCCCCAACAGGGGGCTTATCGGGGAGCTGTTTTTT. Residues: CASSQDGPNRGLIGELFF.

This chain links TRBV5-1 with TRBJ1-2; 7 nucleotides agree with TRBD1. This CDR3 contains 15 residues. The V gene end was trimmed by 0 bases and the J gene end by 0 bases; junction bases not matched to a gene: 2. Germline loops: CDR1 SGHRS, CDR2 YFSETQ. For the CDR3, the DNA is TGCGCCAGCAGCTTGGCGGGACAGACTAACTATGGCTACACCTTC. The encoded protein is CASSLAGQTNYGYTF.

This clone showed up just once. V usage is TRBV7-9 and J usage is TRBJ2-1; maybe TRBD2 (6 bases). The CDR3 is 12 amino acids. Germline loops: CDR1 SEHNR, CDR2 FQNEAQ (reference sequence). V was pared by 4 bases and J by 12 bases, with 13 bases between. Here the CDR3 DNA reads TGTGCCAGCAGCTCGGACTACTTCGGGCAGTTCTTC. It yields the protein CASSSDYFGQFF.

V usage is TRBV18 and J usage is TRBJ2-7, with D perhaps matching TRBD1 (6 bases). This CDR3 region has 15 residues. V gave up 3 bases and J gave up 7 bases, with 19 bases separating them. Germline values: CDR1 KGHSH, CDR2 LQKENI. CDR3 residues: CASSPTGTKKGEQYF. The DNA for the CDR3 is TGTGCCAGCTCACCCACAGGGACGAAGAAAGGGGAGCAGTACTTC.

The rearrangement uses TRBV4-3 and TRBJ1-5, with D perhaps TRBD1 (6 bases). Germline V gives CDR1 LGHNA, CDR2 YSLEER. With 0 bases removed from V and 12 bases from J, the gap between germline ends came to 15 bases. The CDR3 length is 14 residues. The CDR3 bases are TGCGCCAGCAGCCAAGACTCTTGGGGGCAGGTCCAGCATTTT. It specifies CASSQDSWGQVQHF.

This chain joins TRBV28 and TRBJ1-3; a possible D gene is TRBD1 (5 bases). This CDR3 spans 14 amino acids. V lost 5 bases and J lost 0, with 8 bases in between. Germline V lookup: CDR1 MDHEN, CDR2 SYDVKM. The CDR3 reads CASSQGISGNTIYF. In DNA form, the CDR3 reads TGTGCCAGCAGTCAGGGCATCTCTGGAAACACCATATATTTT.